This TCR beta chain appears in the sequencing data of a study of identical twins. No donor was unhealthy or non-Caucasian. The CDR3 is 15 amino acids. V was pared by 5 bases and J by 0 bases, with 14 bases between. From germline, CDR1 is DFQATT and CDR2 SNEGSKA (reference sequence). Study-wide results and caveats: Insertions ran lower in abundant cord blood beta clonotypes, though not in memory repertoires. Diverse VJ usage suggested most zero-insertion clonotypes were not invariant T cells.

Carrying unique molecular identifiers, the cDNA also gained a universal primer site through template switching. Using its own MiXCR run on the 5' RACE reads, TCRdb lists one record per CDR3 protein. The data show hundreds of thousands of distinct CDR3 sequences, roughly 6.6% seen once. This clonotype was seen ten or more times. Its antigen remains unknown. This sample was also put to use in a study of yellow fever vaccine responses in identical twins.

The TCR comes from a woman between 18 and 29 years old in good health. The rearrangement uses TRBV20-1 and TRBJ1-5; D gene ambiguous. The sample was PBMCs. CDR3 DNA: TGCAGTGCTCAAGCCCGCTGGGATAGCAATCAGCCCCAGCATTTT. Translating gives CSAQARWDSNQPQHF.